These 22 T cell receptor beta chains came from one sample sequenced in a study of neurological immune-mediated disorders. TCRdb ran MiXCR on the 5' RACE reads and lists one entry per CDR3 protein. In the table there are about 46,000 distinct CDR3 sequences, about 1.8% of which are singletons. The specimen sequenced was PBMCs. Receptors originate from a woman aged 40 to 50 with multiple sclerosis.

The table lists this clonotype with many counts. This chain connects TRBV5-1 to TRBJ1-1; D may be TRBD1 (5 bases). Trimming left V 0 bases short and J 1 base short, with 7 bases between. Germline V gene sequence: CDR1 SGHRS, CDR2 YFSETQ. The CDR3 has 14 residues. CDR3 coding DNA: TGCGCCAGCAGCTTGGGCAGGGAGAACACTGAAGCTTTCTTT. This translates into CASSLGRENTEAFF.

This clonotype was recorded at least ten times. CDR3: CASTAGSAGNEQFF. The CDR3, as DNA: TGTGCCAGCACCGCCGGAAGCGCTGGCAATGAGCAGTTCTTC. The rearrangement joins TRBV12-3 or TRBV12-4 to TRBJ2-1; D is unclear. The CDR3 is 14 residues long. Deletions cut 7 bases from V and 6 bases from J, with 16 bases between.

This clonotype was seen ten or more times. V gene TRBV7-3 combines with J gene TRBJ2-1; D uncertain. Trimming left V 4 bases short and J 7 bases short, with 11 bases between. Germline CDR1 is SGHTA and CDR2 is FQGTGA. This CDR3 has 13 residues. The CDR3 protein is CASSSSLGNEQFF. The CDR3 region has the DNA TGTGCCAGCAGCTCGTCCCTGGGTAATGAGCAGTTCTTC.

This clonotype came up many times. V gene TRBV7-8 combines with J gene TRBJ1-2, with 7 bases that match TRBD1. This CDR3 comprises 13 residues. With 5 bases clipped from V and 8 bases from J, the junction kept 8 bases outside the gene matches. Germline assignment: CDR1 SGHVS and CDR2 FQNEAQ. CDR3 sequence: CASSPRGGVGYTF. The CDR3 DNA reads as TGTGCCAGCAGCCCCCGAGGGGGCGTGGGCTACACCTTC.

Regarding this clonotype: It may be a read error: a sequence one base away is much more abundant. V is TRBV15 and J is TRBJ1-1; no definite D call. Germline V gene sequence: CDR1 LNHNV, CDR2 YYDKDF (reference sequence). This CDR3 comprises 13 residues. The CDR3 sequence is CANSRDGNTEAFF. For the CDR3, the DNA is TGTGCCAACAGCAGAGACGGAAACACTGAAGCTTTCTTT.

This clonotype showed up many times. The J gene is TRBJ2-1, the V gene TRBV4-1; D is undetermined. The CDR3 is 13 residues long. Trimming removed 3 bases from V and 2 bases from J, with 5 bases in between. From germline, CDR1 is MGHRA and CDR2 YSYEKL. The CDR3 protein is CASSHSTYNEQFF. In DNA form, the CDR3 reads TGCGCCAGCAGCCACAGTACCTACAATGAGCAGTTCTTC.

This clonotype was seen at least ten times. V usage is TRBV7-6 and J usage is TRBJ1-5; tentatively, D is TRBD1 (5 bases). CDR3 length: 13 amino acids. Trimming removed 5 bases from V and 7 bases from J, with 12 bases in between. Per germline, CDR1 SGHVS and CDR2 FNYEAQ. The chain's CDR3 is CASSGDPGQPQHF. DNA of the CDR3: TGTGCCAGCAGCGGGGACCCAGGGCAGCCCCAGCATTTT.

This clonotype has at least ten counts. The chain carries TRBV5-1 and TRBJ2-7; D perhaps matches TRBD2 (5 bases). V was trimmed by 4 bases and J by 1 base, leaving 12 bases between them. The germline V gene has CDR1 SGHRS and CDR2 YFSETQ. CDR3 length: 14 amino acids. The CDR3 region has the DNA TGCGCCAGCAGCCCGGGATTACATTCCTACGAGCAGTACTTC. Protein sequence: CASSPGLHSYEQYF.

This clonotype appeared many times. The V and J genes are TRBV5-1 and TRBJ1-4; perhaps TRBD1 as D (5 bases). The CDR3 consists of 13 residues. Germline V CDR1 and CDR2: SGHRS, YFSETQ. V lost 1 base, J lost 7 bases, and 8 bases lay in between. CDR3 amino acids: CASSLRDGEKLFF. The CDR3, as DNA: TGCGCCAGCAGCTTGAGGGACGGTGAAAAACTGTTTTTT.

Ten or more counts support this clonotype. The rearrangement joins TRBV14 to TRBJ2-4; D possibly corresponds to TRBD1 (5 bases). Germline values: CDR1 SGHDN, CDR2 FVKESK. This CDR3 contains 12 residues. V was trimmed by 4 bases and J by 8 bases, leaving 9 bases between them. CDR3 protein: CASSPGADIQYF. Here the CDR3 DNA reads TGTGCCAGCAGCCCTGGGGCGGACATTCAGTACTTC.

This clonotype showed up many times. J is TRBJ2-1 and V is TRBV9, with 8 bases fitting TRBD2. This CDR3 spans 16 amino acids. Germline CDR1 is SGDLS and CDR2 is YYNGEE. V dropped 3 bases and J dropped 2; count of bases not matched to a gene: 7. The CDR3 reads CASSAYGGGTYNEQFF. CDR3 nucleotides: TGTGCCAGCAGCGCATATGGCGGGGGGACCTACAATGAGCAGTTCTTC.

This clonotype was observed at least ten times. This sequence joins TRBV19 and TRBJ2-2; no clear D gene. This CDR3 has 11 residues. Trimming pared 7 bases from V and 8 bases from J, leaving 8 bases between. Looked up from germline, CDR1 is LNHDA and CDR2 is SQIVND (reference sequence). The CDR3 here is CASNRVGELFF. In nucleotides, the CDR3 is TGTGCCAGTAATCGAGTTGGGGAGCTGTTTTTT.

This clonotype was counted at least ten times. The chain joins TRBV7-8 to TRBJ1-4; D call uncertain. Looked up from germline, CDR1 is SGHVS and CDR2 is FQNEAQ. CDR3 size: 17 residues. V lost 0 bases and J 3 bases, leaving 14 bases between the germline ends. In DNA form, the CDR3 reads TGTGCCAGCAGCTTAGCCAGCCGCATCGTAGCTAATGAAAAACTGTTTTTT. This codes for CASSLASRIVANEKLFF.

This clonotype was counted many times. The chain employs TRBV5-5 and TRBJ1-4; D remains ambiguous. This CDR3 region has 13 residues. CDR1 is SGHKS, CDR2 YYEKEE, per germline (reference sequence). Trimming removed 1 base at V and 7 bases at J, with 8 bases between. CDR3 sequence: CASSLIAVEKLFF. The CDR3 DNA reads as TGTGCCAGCAGCTTGATAGCGGTTGAAAAACTGTTTTTT.

This clonotype was seen many times. The V call is TRBV5-1, the J call TRBJ2-1; TRBD2 matches 11 bases. Germline V gene sequence: CDR1 SGHRS, CDR2 YFSETQ. V lost 3 bases and J lost 1; bases outside the gene matches: 6. The CDR3 length is 17 residues. Here the CDR3 reads CASSSLAGGLSYNEQFF. The CDR3 coding sequence is TGCGCCAGCAGCTCCCTAGCGGGGGGCTTGTCCTACAATGAGCAGTTCTTC.

Ten or more counts support this clonotype. This rearrangement joins TRBV29-1 to TRBJ2-1; 8 positions agree with TRBD1. Germline CDR1 is SQVTM and CDR2 is ANQGSEA. J lost 3 bases, V lost 6 bases, and 10 bases had no gene match. The CDR3 covers 15 residues. The CDR3 loop reads CSVDQTGAGYNEQFF. The DNA of the CDR3 is TGCAGCGTCGACCAGACAGGGGCGGGCTACAATGAGCAGTTCTTC.

This clonotype was counted at least ten times. The V gene is TRBV4-1, the J gene TRBJ1-2; the D is unclear. Trimming took 1 base from V and 14 from J, leaving 14 bases between them. CDR3 size: 12 residues. The germline gives CDR1 MGHRA, CDR2 YSYEKL. This chain's CDR3 is CASSQASQRYTF. CDR3 in DNA: TGCGCCAGCAGCCAAGCGAGCCAGAGGTATACCTTC.

The rearrangement links TRBV18 to TRBJ1-2; the D is unclear. The germline V gene has CDR1 KGHSH and CDR2 LQKENI. The CDR3 totals 13 residues. Deletions cut 2 bases from V and 2 bases from J, with 6 bases between. As DNA, the CDR3 is TGTGCCAGCTCACCAGACGCGAACTATGGCTACACCTTC. Translated: CASSPDANYGYTF. The full variable domain, its missing parts supplied by reference TRBV18 and TRBJ1-2, is NAGVMQNPRHLVRRRGQEARLRCSPMKGHSHVYWYRQLPEEGLKFMVYLQKENIIDESGMPKERFSAEFPKEGPSILRIQQVVRGDSAAYFCASSPDANYGYTFGSGTRLTVV.

Details on this clonotype: A read error may account for a junction end that differs from germline. The J gene is TRBJ1-5, the V gene TRBV5-1; 7 nucleotides match TRBD1. CDR1 is SGHRS and CDR2 is YFSETQ in the germline V gene. The CDR3 loop spans 15 amino acids. The CDR3 spells CASSLGRGSNKTQNF. CDR3 DNA: TGCGCCAGCAGCTTGGGCAGGGGGAGCAATAAGACCCAGAATTTT.

This clonotype was seen ten or more times. The chain recombines TRBV5-6 with TRBJ2-7, with TRBD1 identical over 9 bases. The V gene's germline CDR1 is SGHDT and CDR2 YYEEEE. The CDR3 is 16 residues long. V gave up 3 bases and J gave up 1 base; unmatched junction bases: 8. The CDR3 DNA follows: TGTGCCAGCAGCTCAATCGGACAGGGGAGATCCTACGAGCAGTACTTC. Amino acid sequence: CASSSIGQGRSYEQYF.

This clonotype was counted a few times. The V call is TRBV10-2, the J call TRBJ1-4; D remains ambiguous. This CDR3 has 12 amino acids. Trimming stripped 4 bases from V and 3 bases from J, with 3 bases between. Germline V gene data show CDR1 as WSHSY and CDR2 as SAAADI. This CDR3 reads CASSVANEKLFF. For the CDR3, the DNA is TGCGCCAGCAGTGTGGCTAATGAAAAACTGTTTTTT.

At least ten counts were recorded for this clonotype. The chain is built from TRBV11-3 and TRBJ2-3; 10 nucleotides line up with TRBD1. With 8 bases clipped from V and 7 bases from J, the junction kept 12 bases outside the gene matches. Germline V gene data show CDR1 as SGHNT and CDR2 as YENEEA. This CDR3 region has 15 residues. The CDR3 nucleotides read TGTGCCAGCTCCCGGACAGGGGGAGGCTATAATACGCAGTATTTT. The encoded protein is CASSRTGGGYNTQYF.